The rows below give T cell receptor beta chains drawn from one sample of a study of human T cells and chemical hapten exposure. One entry per CDR3 protein results from TCRdb running MiXCR on the RACE reads. The table lists fewer than 80,000 distinct CDR3 sequences, roughly 11% of them singletons. Sequencing was performed on whole blood, taken in connection with sensitization to the hapten diphenylcyclopropenone (DPC). These receptors all stem from a woman in her twenties or thirties with alopecia areata. Some clones in this sample may be carry-over from other donors' samples. The conserved cysteine and the conserved F or W are not part of the CDR3 here. Each record gives: J gene, V gene, D gene, clone size, CDR3 protein. A D gene is named only where the DNA matches it firmly. For some rows the clone size is stated as once, few or many, or as a class when expanded; others skip it.

>TRBJ1-1|TRBV10-3|-|-
AISEGRGSNMNTEAF
>TRBJ2-3|TRBV21-1|-|many
ASSKERNPGDTQY
>TRBJ2-5|TRBV23-1|TRBD2|few
ASSQSLGLAGVQETQY
>TRBJ1-1|TRBV2|-|-
ASSHSSGGRTEAF
>TRBJ1-2|TRBV18|-|-
ASSGDSYGYT
>TRBJ2-7|TRBV12-3/TRBV12-4|-|few
ASSLAADPSYEQY
>TRBJ2-5|TRBV7-6|-|few
ASSLFGGLEQETQY
>TRBJ2-7|TRBV5-4|TRBD2|-
ASRSGTSGSEQY
>TRBJ2-3|TRBV2|TRBD2|many
ASSAGGLLTDTQY
>TRBJ2-7|TRBV30|-|many
AWSGDKSYEQY
>TRBJ1-4|TRBV7-3|-|-
ASSLRGGEKLF
>TRBJ1-1|TRBV5-4|-|-
ASSLTGTVNTEAF
>TRBJ2-2|TRBV4-2|TRBD2|few
ASSQELAGVNTGELF
>TRBJ1-2|TRBV6-5|TRBD1|few
ASSQRDRRFQGYT
>TRBJ2-7|TRBV6-2/TRBV6-3|TRBD2|few
ASSYSPTSGSYEQY
>TRBJ2-4|TRBV6-2/TRBV6-3|-|-
ATSGYRMDIQY
>TRBJ1-5|TRBV11-2|-|-
ASSLDRGMQPQH
>TRBJ1-5|TRBV6-6|-|many
ASSHTGWNQPQH
>TRBJ1-3|TRBV6-6|-|-
ASIAPGAGTGNTIY
>TRBJ1-2|TRBV6-1|TRBD1|many
ASTLRGQGRPFYGYT
>TRBJ1-1|TRBV11-1|-|-
ASSYKVGQVKNTEAF
>TRBJ2-7|TRBV12-3/TRBV12-4|-|many
ATKEGPSSYEQY
>TRBJ1-1|TRBV7-2|TRBD1|few
ASSWDSQLNTEAF
>TRBJ2-1|TRBV5-5|TRBD1|few
ASSLTGDSYNEQF
>TRBJ2-5|TRBV7-9|-|many
ASSITGTQETQY
>TRBJ1-2|TRBV28|TRBD1|few
ASSFPDRSYT
>TRBJ2-1|TRBV28|-|-
ASVESSYNEQF
>TRBJ2-2|TRBV7-6|-|-
ASSLEGGELF
>TRBJ1-5|TRBV29-1|TRBD1|-
SVGTGSSQPQH
>TRBJ2-5|TRBV7-9|TRBD2|few
ASSPGLVERETQY
>TRBJ2-7|TRBV20-1|-|-
SASQGYEQY
>TRBJ2-3|TRBV2|TRBD1|-
ASRTGGSDTQY
>TRBJ1-6|TRBV13|TRBD1|-
ASSEYRQGLSPLH
>TRBJ1-2|TRBV14|TRBD1|many
ASSQDRGGYT
>TRBJ2-1|TRBV7-2|-|-
ASRQHGFTFNEQF
>TRBJ1-5|TRBV28|-|few
ASRSDRPNQPQH
>TRBJ2-3|TRBV28|-|few
ASRPAAGRPSTDTQY
>TRBJ1-5|TRBV5-8|TRBD1|few
ASSFPLLTGTEQPQH
>TRBJ1-4|TRBV2|-|many
ASSGGGINEKLF
>TRBJ1-5|TRBV18|-|few
ASSLGSPIHSNQPQH
>TRBJ1-3|TRBV7-3|-|-
ASSLQGSGNTIY